The next 30 T cell receptor beta chains were all read from a single sample in a study of T cell repertoires in cytomegalovirus infection (dated by TCRdb to between 2018 and 2021). The treatment or condition tag for this specimen amounts to: in vitro stimulation with specific CMV peptide epitopes to enrich CMV-specific T cells. The data were produced on an Illumina HiSeq 1500. Through fastp at Q25 and MiXCR, TCRdb rebuilt clones from the public reads, retaining in-frame beta chains. CDR3 protein sequences are deduplicated, and each keeps its most common genes and DNA. This sample is represented by about 400,000 distinct CDR3 sequences; about 35% of them were singletons. Approximately 13% of the sample lies in the top ten. Their recognized antigens are unknown. Here the sequenced sample was cultured PBMCs, taken from culture after CMV antigen stimulation. The receptor set was obtained from a human donor in good health (CMV status not recorded). Some clones in this sample may be carry-over from other donors' samples.

This clonotype was counted many times. The rearrangement links TRBV7-2 to TRBJ2-1, with 11 bases aligning to TRBD2. Germline CDR1 is SGHTA and CDR2 is FQGNSA. The J segment lost 0 bases and the V segment lost 5 bases, leaving 3 bases of the junction unmatched. The CDR3 runs 16 residues. The CDR3 here is CASSATSGSSYNEQFF. Here the CDR3 DNA reads TGTGCCAGCAGCGCAACTAGCGGGAGCTCCTACAATGAGCAGTTCTTC.

There are a few counts of this clonotype. The V call is TRBV7-4, the J call TRBJ1-2; 11 nucleotides agree with TRBD1. Germline values: CDR1 SGHVT, CDR2 SQSDAQ. The ends lost 5 bases at V and 5 bases at J; junction bases unmatched: 19. The CDR3 length is 19 residues. The CDR3, as DNA: TGTGCCAGCAGCCCTCCGGAGCGGAGGACAGGGGGCCTTCCTTATGGCTACACCTTC. Its protein product is CASSPPERRTGGLPYGYTF.

The table lists this clonotype with a few counts. V gene TRBV6-1 combines with J gene TRBJ2-7, with 9 positions matching TRBD2. CDR3 length: 15 residues. Trimming removed 4 bases from V and 2 bases from J; junction bases left unmatched: 6. From germline, CDR1 is MNHNS and CDR2 SASEGT. CDR3 residues: CASSVVAGAPYEQYF. The CDR3 region has the DNA TGTGCCAGCAGTGTTGTAGCGGGAGCTCCCTACGAGCAGTACTTC.

In this sample, this clonotype turned up a few times. The chain uses TRBV7-3 and TRBJ2-1; D remains unclear. V was pared by 4 bases and J by 9 bases, with 13 bases between. The CDR3 consists of 13 residues. Looked up from germline, CDR1 is SGHTA and CDR2 is FQGTGA. CDR3 nucleotide sequence: TGTGCCAGCAGCTCTGGGCCGAGGTTTGAGCAGTTCTTC. Translated, it gives CASSSGPRFEQFF.

This clonotype was recorded once. This chain connects TRBV4-3 to TRBJ1-3; the D is unclear. Germline CDR1 reads LGHNA; CDR2 reads YSLEER. The CDR3 runs to 15 residues. Trimming left V 0 bases short and J 4 bases short, with 10 bases between. The DNA for the CDR3 is TGCGCCAGCAGCCAAGAATTCTTCGGCGGAAACACCATATATTTT. Protein: CASSQEFFGGNTIYF.

In this sample, this clonotype turned up a few times. V is TRBV7-8 and J is TRBJ1-3; D is possibly TRBD1 (6 bases). V lost 5 bases to trimming and J lost 2 bases, with 22 bases between them. This CDR3 is built from 18 residues. Germline V gene data show CDR1 as SGHVS and CDR2 as FQNEAQ. CDR3 bases: TGTGCCAGCAGCACCATTACTTCGAACAGGGACCCTGGAAACACCATATATTTT. Translated, it gives CASSTITSNRDPGNTIYF.

The chain employs TRBV20-1 and TRBJ2-7; possible D gene TRBD2, 6 bases. This CDR3 comprises 16 residues. Germline CDR1 reads DFQATT; CDR2 reads SNEGSKA (reference sequence). Trimming stripped 1 base from V and 4 bases from J, with 20 bases between. Here the CDR3 DNA reads TGCAGTGCTAGAGCCACGACCGGAGGGCCAAGGTACGAGCAGTACTTC. This encodes CSARATTGGPRYEQYF.

This clonotype was recorded at least ten times. The rearrangement uses TRBV7-6 and TRBJ1-3, with unresolved D. Germline values: CDR1 SGHVS, CDR2 FNYEAQ. This CDR3 region has 17 residues. V was shortened by 4 bases and J by 0 bases, with 16 bases between the two germline ends. The CDR3 spells CASSSSPRPASGNTIYF. The CDR3 DNA follows: TGTGCCAGCAGCTCTTCCCCCCGGCCAGCCTCTGGAAACACCATATATTTT.

This clonotype was counted at least ten times. The chain couples TRBV7-8 to TRBJ2-2, with 9 positions matching TRBD1. The CDR3 has 15 amino acids. Looked up from germline, CDR1 is SGHVS and CDR2 is FQNEAQ. Losses at the gene ends were 1 base for V and 6 bases for J; bases not matched to a gene: 3. The chain's CDR3 is CASSLDRGRAGELFF. CDR3 bases: TGTGCCAGCAGCTTAGACAGGGGGCGCGCCGGGGAGCTGTTTTTT. Combining the CDR3 with reference TRBV7-8 and TRBJ2-2 gives the whole variable domain GAGVSQSPRYKVAKRGQDVALRCDPISGHVSLFWYQQALGQGPEFLTYFQNEAQLDKSGLPSDRFFAERPEGSVSTLKIQRTQQEDSAVYLCASSLDRGRAGELFFGEGSRLTVL.

There are a few counts of this clonotype. The chain links TRBV7-2 to TRBJ2-7; D ambiguous. Trimming shortened V by 0 bases and J by 3 bases, and 9 bases separated the two germline ends. This CDR3 comprises 14 residues. Germline V gene sequence: CDR1 SGHTA, CDR2 FQGNSA. The CDR3 is CASSLASQSYEQYV. CDR3 nucleotides: TGTGCCAGCAGCTTAGCGTCGCAGAGCTACGAGCAGTACGTC.

In its sample, this clonotype was seen a few times. The chain uses TRBV6-2 or TRBV6-3 and TRBJ1-2; D unclear. Germline CDR1 and CDR2: MNHEY and SVGEGT. The CDR3 is 12 residues long. The V gene lost 2 bases and the J gene lost 11 bases, with 12 bases spanning the gap. CDR3 region: CASSYPTSRYTF. CDR3 bases: TGTGCCAGCAGTTACCCGACGAGCAGGTACACCTTC.

This clonotype showed up just once. This sequence joins TRBV7-3 and TRBJ2-7; D remains unclear. Looked up from germline, CDR1 is SGHTA and CDR2 is FQGTGA. The V gene lost 3 bases and the J gene lost 7 bases, with 13 bases spanning the gap. This CDR3 comprises 13 residues. CDR3 amino acids: CASSFSASGEQYV. Here the CDR3 DNA reads TGTGCCAGCAGCTTTTCAGCGTCCGGTGAGCAGTACGTC.

This clonotype was seen only a few times. The chain combines TRBV20-1 with TRBJ2-3; no clear D. The CDR3 is made up of 15 amino acids. The V end was cut by 0 bases, the J end by 8 bases, with 18 bases between. Looked up from germline, CDR1 is DFQATT and CDR2 is SNEGSKA (reference sequence). CDR3 residues: CSARDRWGSRITQYF. Written as DNA, the CDR3 is TGCAGTGCTAGAGATCGATGGGGTAGCCGGATTACGCAGTATTTT.

The rearrangement joins TRBV5-4 to TRBJ2-5, with 8 positions matching TRBD2. CDR1 SGHNT and CDR2 YYREEE come from the germline V gene (reference sequence). The CDR3 extends over 16 amino acids. V lost 0 bases to trimming and J lost 2 bases; unmatched junction nucleotides: 6. The CDR3 sequence is CASSLGASGWQETQYF. The CDR3 coding sequence is TGTGCCAGCAGCTTGGGCGCTAGCGGGTGGCAAGAGACCCAGTACTTC. The full variable domain, completed using reference TRBV5-4 and TRBJ2-5, is ETGVTQSPTHLIKTRGQQVTLRCSSQSGHNTVSWYQQALGQGPQFIFQYYREEENGRGNFPPRFSGLQFPNYSSELNVNALELDDSALYLCASSLGASGWQETQYFGPGTRLLVL.

As regards this clonotype: The junction does not match germline at one end; this may be a read error. The chain joins TRBV7-9 to TRBJ2-5, with D perhaps matching TRBD2 (6 bases). This CDR3 spans 16 amino acids. CDR1 is SEHNR and CDR2 is FQNEAQ in the germline V gene (reference sequence). Here the CDR3 reads CTSSSEWGRSAETQYF. CDR3 sequence (DNA): TGTACCAGCAGCTCCGAGTGGGGGAGGTCGGCAGAGACCCAGTACTTC. The full variable domain, with the rest looked up from reference TRBV7-9 and TRBJ2-5, is DTGVSQNPRHKITKRGQNVTFRCDPISEHNRLYWYRQTLGQGPEFLTYFQNEAQLEKSRLLSDRFSAERPKGSFSTLEIQRTEQGDSAMYLCTSSSEWGRSAETQYFGPGTRLLVL.

The chain is built from TRBV7-2 and TRBJ1-1; the match to TRBD1 covers 7 bases. Germline V gives CDR1 SGHTA, CDR2 FQGNSA. V gave up 1 base and J gave up 4 bases; unmatched junction bases: 6. The CDR3 has 15 amino acids. This chain's CDR3 is CASSLVGGRSTEAFF. The CDR3 bases are TGTGCCAGCAGCTTAGTAGGGGGCAGAAGCACTGAAGCTTTCTTT.

This clonotype has at least ten counts. The V gene is TRBV23-1, the J gene TRBJ1-1; 8 bases line up with TRBD1. TRBV23-1 is given ORF status, its function remaining uncertain. The CDR3 is 16 residues long. V lost 2 bases to trimming and J lost 3 bases; unmatched junction nucleotides: 8. The CDR3 sequence is CASSQTDREGYTEAFF. The CDR3 bases are TGCGCCAGCAGTCAAACGGACAGGGAGGGCTACACTGAAGCTTTCTTT.

This clonotype was counted many times. This rearrangement joins TRBV28 to TRBJ1-1, with TRBD1 matching 8 bases. Looked up from germline, CDR1 is MDHEN and CDR2 is SYDVKM. The CDR3 runs 15 residues. With V trimmed by 1 base and J by 5 bases, 6 bases remained unmatched. CDR3 nucleotides: TGTGCCAGCAGTTTATTCAGGGGGCGAAGGACTGAAGCTTTCTTT. This sequence encodes CASSLFRGRRTEAFF.

This clonotype was observed a few times. CDR3 coding DNA: TGTGCCAGCATGGGCCGGAGCACAGATACGCAGTATTTT. Translation gives CASMGRSTDTQYF. The gene calls are TRBV5-4 and TRBJ2-3; D is undetermined. CDR3 length: 13 residues. The germline V and J ends were trimmed by 6 bases and 0 bases, with 8 bases remaining between them. The V gene's germline CDR1 is SGHNT and CDR2 YYREEE (reference sequence).

The chain couples TRBV14 to TRBJ2-2, with 8 bases lining up with TRBD1. Germline assignment: CDR1 SGHDN and CDR2 FVKESK. This CDR3 contains 15 residues. J was trimmed by 7 bases and V by 4 bases; bases with no gene match: 8. CDR3 DNA: TGTGCCAGCAGCCCACTGGACAGGGCGGACGGGGAGCTGTTTTTT. Translating it yields CASSPLDRADGELFF.

This clonotype was counted many times. The V and J genes are TRBV7-2 and TRBJ1-3; D remains ambiguous. CDR3 length: 14 residues. With 1 base removed from V and 1 base from J, the gap between germline ends came to 5 bases. Germline-derived CDR1 and CDR2 are SGHTA and FQGNSA. The CDR3, as DNA: TGTGCCAGCAGCTTAGGGTCATCTGGAAACACCATATATTTT. Amino acids: CASSLGSSGNTIYF.

The chain recombines TRBV11-3 with TRBJ2-2; 7 bases align to TRBD2. There are 16 residues in the CDR3. Germline V gene lookup returns CDR1 SGHNT and CDR2 YENEEA. The J segment lost 7 bases and the V segment lost 9 bases, leaving 17 bases of the junction unmatched. CDR3 residues: CASTPRGSFSSGELFF. In DNA form, the CDR3 reads TGTGCCAGTACGCCTCGCGGGAGTTTTAGTAGCGGGGAGCTGTTTTTT.

The rearrangement joins TRBV5-4 to TRBJ2-2; unclear D gene. The V end was cut by 3 bases, the J end by 7 bases, with 22 bases between. This CDR3 region has 17 residues. CDR1 and CDR2 from the germline V gene are SGHNT and YYREEE (reference sequence). The CDR3 sequence is CASSSDSAGPRIGELFF. As DNA, the CDR3 is TGTGCCAGCAGCTCGGATAGTGCCGGGCCCCGGATCGGGGAGCTGTTTTTT.

Here the CDR3 DNA reads TGTGCCAGCAGTTACTACACTAGCGGGAACCCCACAGATACGCAGTATTTT. Its translation: CASSYYTSGNPTDTQYF. J is TRBJ2-3 and V is TRBV6-2 or TRBV6-3; 10 bases are a match to TRBD2. V dropped 1 base and J dropped 2; count of bases not matched to a gene: 6. CDR1 and CDR2 (germline): MNHEY, SVGEGT. This CDR3 comprises 17 residues.

The chain recombines TRBV7-8 with TRBJ2-6; tentatively, D is TRBD1 (6 bases). V gave up 5 bases and J gave up 0 bases, with 20 bases separating them. CDR3 length: 19 residues. Germline V gene data show CDR1 as SGHVS and CDR2 as FQNEAQ. This CDR3 reads CASSPRTDYLFSGANVLTF. DNA for the CDR3: TGTGCCAGCAGCCCTCGGACAGACTACCTCTTCTCTGGGGCCAACGTCCTGACTTTC.

This clonotype occurred a few times. This chain joins TRBV19 and TRBJ2-6; D remains ambiguous. This CDR3 spans 16 amino acids. Germline loops: CDR1 LNHDA, CDR2 SQIVND (reference sequence). Trimming pared 1 base from V and 2 bases from J, leaving 9 bases between. Here the CDR3 reads CASSIGLNTGANVLTF. The CDR3 DNA sequence: TGTGCCAGTAGTATAGGCCTAAACACTGGGGCCAACGTCCTGACTTTC.

The rearrangement joins TRBV25-1 to TRBJ2-7; 7 bases fit TRBD1. The CDR3 is 13 residues long. V lost 9 bases to trimming and J lost 3 bases; unmatched junction nucleotides: 8. Germline CDR1 and CDR2: MGHDK and SYGVNS. Written as DNA, the CDR3 is TGTGCCAGGCACCGGACAGGCAACTACGAGCAGTACGTC. It encodes CARHRTGNYEQYV.

The V gene is TRBV2, the J gene TRBJ1-1, with D possibly being TRBD1 (6 bases). Per the germline V gene, CDR1 is SNHLY and CDR2 is FYNNEI. There are 17 residues in the CDR3. Trimming took off 0 bases at V and 3 bases at J, with 17 bases between the two ends. For the CDR3, the DNA is TGTGCCAGCAGTGAAGCGAGGACAGCAATTTATTACACTGAAGCTTTCTTT. As protein: CASSEARTAIYYTEAFF.

V gene TRBV6-1 combines with J gene TRBJ1-1; possibly TRBD1 for D (5 bases). This CDR3 region has 14 residues. Germline assignment: CDR1 MNHNS and CDR2 SASEGT. V was clipped by 4 bases and J by 4 bases, with 13 bases between them. The CDR3 coding sequence is TGTGCCAGCAGTGGGGGCGCGGGTCCCACTGAAGCTTTCTTT. Translation gives CASSGGAGPTEAFF.

This chain links TRBV4-1 with TRBJ1-2, with TRBD1 matching 9 bases. The CDR3 loop spans 16 amino acids. Germline values: CDR1 MGHRA, CDR2 YSYEKL. With V trimmed by 4 bases and J by 3 bases, 9 bases remained unmatched. CDR3 protein: CASSPLSGTGYYGYTF. CDR3 in DNA: TGCGCCAGCAGCCCCCTTTCCGGGACAGGGTACTATGGCTACACCTTC.